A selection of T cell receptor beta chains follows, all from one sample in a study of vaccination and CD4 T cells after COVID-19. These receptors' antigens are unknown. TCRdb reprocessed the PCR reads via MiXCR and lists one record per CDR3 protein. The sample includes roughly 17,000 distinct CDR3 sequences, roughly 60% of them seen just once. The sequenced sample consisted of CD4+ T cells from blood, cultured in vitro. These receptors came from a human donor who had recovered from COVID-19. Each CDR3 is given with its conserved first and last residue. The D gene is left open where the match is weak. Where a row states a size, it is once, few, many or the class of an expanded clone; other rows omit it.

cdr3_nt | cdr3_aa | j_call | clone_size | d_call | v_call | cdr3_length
TGTGCCAGAAGCGCCGGCGGGGGCGCTTGCAATCAGCCCCAGCATTTT | CARSAGGGACNQPQHF | TRBJ1-5 | - | - | TRBV5-3 | 16
TGTGCCAGCAGCCCCTTCAATCAGCCCCAGCATTTT | CASSPFNQPQHF | TRBJ1-5 | - | - | TRBV5-8 | 12
TGCAGTGCCGTCGACCAGGGTGCCTATGGCTACACCTTC | CSAVDQGAYGYTF | TRBJ1-2 | - | - | TRBV20-1 | 13
TGTGCCAGCAGCCCCCGGGTTGGCAGGGTCGCGGCCTATGGCTACACCTTC | CASSPRVGRVAAYGYTF | TRBJ1-2 | - | - | TRBV7-2 | 17
TGTGCCAGCAGCCCGGGACAGGGACAATATAGCAATCAGCCCCAGCATTTT | CASSPGQGQYSNQPQHF | TRBJ1-5 | - | TRBD1 | TRBV27 | 17
TGCAGTGCTAGAGAGACCTCTGCGAGCTCCTACGAGCAGTACTTC | CSARETSASSYEQYF | TRBJ2-7 | - | - | TRBV20-1 | 15
TGCAGTGCTACGAAGTACCAAGAGACCCAGTACTTC | CSATKYQETQYF | TRBJ2-5 | few | - | TRBV20-1 | 12
TGCGCCAGCAGTGGGGGGTGGACAGGGTTTAATATGAACACTGAAGCTTTCTTT | CASSGGWTGFNMNTEAFF | TRBJ1-1 | - | TRBD1 | TRBV10-1 | 18
TGCAGTGCTAGGGGGACAGGGTACGCTGAAGCTTTCTTT | CSARGTGYAEAFF | TRBJ1-1 | - | TRBD1 | TRBV20-1 | 13
TGTGCCAGCAGTGGGACTAAACAAGAGACCCAGTACTTC | CASSGTKQETQYF | TRBJ2-5 | - | - | TRBV6-1 | 13
TGCAGTGCCCAAAGTGCCTATGGCTACACCTTC | CSAQSAYGYTF | TRBJ1-2 | few | - | TRBV20-1 | 11
TGTGCCAGCAGCCCTTCGACAGGGTCAGATACGCAGTATTTT | CASSPSTGSDTQYF | TRBJ2-3 | - | TRBD1 | TRBV7-8 | 14
TGTGCCAGCACCACAGGGGGGTATAGCAATCAGCCCCAGCATTTT | CASTTGGYSNQPQHF | TRBJ1-5 | - | TRBD1 | TRBV6-1 | 15
TGTGCCAGTAGTATAGTATGGGACAGGGGGCGAGAGACCCAGTACTTC | CASSIVWDRGRETQYF | TRBJ2-5 | - | TRBD1 | TRBV19 | 16
TGCAGTGCTAGATATGGGGGGTCGTACAATGAGCAGTTCTTC | CSARYGGSYNEQFF | TRBJ2-1 | - | - | TRBV20-1 | 14
TGTGCCAGCACGTCCCACGGCAGGGGTGAAGCTTTCTTT | CASTSHGRGEAFF | TRBJ1-1 | - | - | TRBV9 | 13
TGTGCCACCAGTGACGTAGGGGTGGATTTTGGCTACACCTTC | CATSDVGVDFGYTF | TRBJ1-2 | once | - | TRBV24-1 | 14
TGTGCCAGCAGCTTAGTGCGGGCGGAGCCGTACAATGAGCAGTTCTTC | CASSLVRAEPYNEQFF | TRBJ2-1 | - | - | TRBV7-9 | 16
TGTGCCAGCAGTGAAGTTGCAGATACGCAGTATTTT | CASSEVADTQYF | TRBJ2-3 | - | - | TRBV6-1 | 12
TGCAGTGCTAGAAGGGGACTAGGGTGGAATGAGCAGTTCTTC | CSARRGLGWNEQFF | TRBJ2-1 | few | TRBD2 | TRBV20-1 | 14
TGTGCCAGCAGCCAAAACAGGGGCGGCGAGGGCTACACCTTC | CASSQNRGGEGYTF | TRBJ1-2 | - | TRBD1 | TRBV14 | 14
TGCGCCAGCAGCCCCCCGGGGGAAGGCTACACCTTC | CASSPPGEGYTF | TRBJ1-2 | few | - | TRBV5-1 | 12
TGTGCCAGCAGGGTTAGAGATACGCAGTATTTT | CASRVRDTQYF | TRBJ2-3 | - | - | TRBV6-1 | 11
TGTGCCACCAGCAGCAGGGTGGCTAACTATGGCTACACCTTC | CATSSRVANYGYTF | TRBJ1-2 | few | - | TRBV15 | 14